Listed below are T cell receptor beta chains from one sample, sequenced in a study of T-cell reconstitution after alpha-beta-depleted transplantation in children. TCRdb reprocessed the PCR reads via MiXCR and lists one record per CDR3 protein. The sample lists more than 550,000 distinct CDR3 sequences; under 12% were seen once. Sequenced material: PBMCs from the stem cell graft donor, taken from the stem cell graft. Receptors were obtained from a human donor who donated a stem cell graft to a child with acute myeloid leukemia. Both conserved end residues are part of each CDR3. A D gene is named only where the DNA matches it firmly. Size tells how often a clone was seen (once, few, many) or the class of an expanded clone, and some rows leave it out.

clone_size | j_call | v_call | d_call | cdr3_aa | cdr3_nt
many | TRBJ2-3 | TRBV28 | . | CASSLGEDTQYF | TGTGCCAGCAGTTTGGGGGAAGATACGCAGTATTTT
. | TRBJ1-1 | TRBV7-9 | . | CASSLASENTEAFF | TGTGCCAGCAGCTTAGCTTCAGAGAACACTGAAGCTTTCTTT
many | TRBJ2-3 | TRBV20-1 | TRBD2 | CSARGGTAGAGDTQYF | TGCAGTGCTAGAGGCGGCACAGCGGGAGCTGGAGATACGCAGTATTTT
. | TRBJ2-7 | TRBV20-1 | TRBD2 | CSAKSPAGSYEQYF | TGCAGTGCTAAATCCCCAGCGGGGTCCTACGAGCAGTACTTC
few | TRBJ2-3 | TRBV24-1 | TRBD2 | CATPDLGLAGTDTQYF | TGTGCCACCCCCGACCTGGGACTAGCGGGAACAGATACGCAGTATTTT
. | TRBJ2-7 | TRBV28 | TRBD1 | CASTIWTGSYEQYF | TGTGCCAGCACAATATGGACAGGGTCCTACGAGCAGTACTTC
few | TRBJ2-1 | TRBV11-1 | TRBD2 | CASSLSGSPNNEQFF | TGTGCCAGCAGCTTAAGCGGGAGTCCTAACAATGAGCAGTTCTTC
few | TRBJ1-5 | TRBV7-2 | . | CASSIDSSNQPQHF | TGTGCCAGCAGCATCGACAGTAGCAATCAGCCCCAGCATTTT
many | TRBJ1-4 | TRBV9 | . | CASRRDTGKNEKLFF | TGTGCCAGCAGGAGGGACACCGGGAAGAATGAAAAACTGTTTTTT
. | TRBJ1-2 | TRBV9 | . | CASSENDGYGYTF | TGTGCCAGCAGCGAAAATGACGGCTATGGCTACACCTTC
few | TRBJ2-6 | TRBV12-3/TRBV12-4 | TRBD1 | CASSPRTGLSGANVLTF | TGTGCCAGCAGTCCCCGGACAGGCCTCTCTGGGGCCAACGTCCTGACTTTC
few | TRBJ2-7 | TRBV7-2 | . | CASSLALESEQYF | TGTGCCAGCAGCTTAGCTCTAGAAAGTGAGCAGTACTTC
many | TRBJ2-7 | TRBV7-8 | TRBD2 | CASSLARTREYEQYF | TGTGCCAGCAGCTTAGCCAGGACTAGGGAGTACGAGCAGTACTTC
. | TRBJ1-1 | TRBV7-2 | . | CATLREANTEAFF | TGTGCCACCTTGCGGGAGGCGAACACTGAAGCTTTCTTT
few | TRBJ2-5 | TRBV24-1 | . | CATSPQGPLGTQYF | TGTGCCACCTCCCCCCAGGGACCTTTAGGCACCCAGTACTTC
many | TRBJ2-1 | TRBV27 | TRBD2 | CASSLLASGINEQFF | TGTGCCAGCAGTTTACTGGCTAGCGGGATCAATGAGCAGTTCTTC
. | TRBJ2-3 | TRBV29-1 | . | CSAHSRALSTDTQYF | TGCAGCGCACACAGCAGGGCCCTCAGCACAGATACGCAGTATTTT
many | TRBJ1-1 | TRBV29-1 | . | CSVGVLGANTEAFF | TGCAGCGTTGGGGTGCTGGGTGCGAACACTGAAGCTTTCTTT
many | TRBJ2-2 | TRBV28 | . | CASSFEGGELLF | TGTGCCAGCAGTTTCGAGGGCGGGGAGCTGTTGTTT
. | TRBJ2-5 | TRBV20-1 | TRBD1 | CSAFLGGQGAEETQYF | TGCAGTGCTTTCCTCGGAGGACAGGGGGCTGAAGAGACCCAGTACTTC
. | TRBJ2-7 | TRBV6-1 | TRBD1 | CASSLQGAINEQYF | TGTGCCAGCAGCCTACAGGGGGCTATCAACGAGCAGTACTTC
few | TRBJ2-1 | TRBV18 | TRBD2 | CASSTGTSGSFSEQFF | TGTGCCAGCTCGACCGGGACTAGCGGGAGCTTTAGTGAGCAGTTCTTC
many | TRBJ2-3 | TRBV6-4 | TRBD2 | CASSDIAGSDTQYF | TGTGCCAGCAGTGATATAGCGGGATCAGATACGCAGTATTTT
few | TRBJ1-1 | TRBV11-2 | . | CASSLIYREGDAEAFF | TGTGCCAGCAGCTTAATCTACCGGGAGGGTGACGCTGAAGCTTTCTTT
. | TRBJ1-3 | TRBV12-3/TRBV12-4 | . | CASSLEGGAGNTIYF | TGTGCCAGCAGTTTAGAGGGAGGGGCTGGAAACACCATATATTTT
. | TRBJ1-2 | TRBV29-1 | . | CSVAEDYGYTF | TGCAGCGTTGCGGAGGACTATGGCTACACCTTC
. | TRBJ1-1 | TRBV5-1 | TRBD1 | CASSSRDRGNTEAFF | TGCGCCAGCAGCTCCCGGGACAGGGGGAACACTGAAGCTTTCTTT
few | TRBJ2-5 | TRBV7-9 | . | CASSLVAPRRETQYF | TGTGCCAGCAGCTTAGTAGCCCCCCGAAGAGAGACCCAGTACTTC
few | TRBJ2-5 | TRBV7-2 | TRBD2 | CASKLAGGRETQYF | TGTGCCAGCAAACTAGCGGGAGGCAGGGAGACCCAGTACTTC
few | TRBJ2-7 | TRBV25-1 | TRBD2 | CASSDLADSSYEQYF | TGTGCCAGCAGTGACCTAGCGGATAGCTCCTACGAGCAGTACTTC
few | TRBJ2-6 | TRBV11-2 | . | CASTEQGTASGANVLTF | TGTGCCAGCACCGAACAGGGTACCGCCTCTGGGGCCAACGTCCTGACTTTC
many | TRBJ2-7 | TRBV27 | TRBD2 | CATIGLAVAGVYEQYF | TGTGCCACCATTGGGCTAGCGGTAGCCGGGGTATACGAGCAGTACTTC
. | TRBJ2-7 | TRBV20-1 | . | CSASRGNHEQYF | TGCAGTGCTAGTCGCGGGAACCACGAGCAGTACTTC
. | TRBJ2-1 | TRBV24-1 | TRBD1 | CATSDRTGKSYNEQFF | TGTGCCACCAGTGACCGGACAGGCAAGTCCTACAATGAGCAGTTCTTC
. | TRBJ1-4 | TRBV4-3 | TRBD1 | CASSLSTGDEKLFF | TGCGCCAGCAGCCTGTCGACAGGGGATGAAAAACTGTTTTTT
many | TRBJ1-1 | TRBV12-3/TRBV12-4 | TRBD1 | CASSKGQGMNTEAFF | TGTGCCAGCAGCAAAGGACAGGGGATGAACACTGAAGCTTTCTTT
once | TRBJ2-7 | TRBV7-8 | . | CASSLESGGQYEQYF | TGTGCCAGCAGCTTAGAGTCTGGGGGGCAGTACGAGCAGTACTTC
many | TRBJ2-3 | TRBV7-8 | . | CASSMTSGRTQTQYF | TGTGCCAGCAGCATGACTAGTGGGAGAACCCAAACGCAGTATTTT
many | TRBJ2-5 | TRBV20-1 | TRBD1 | CSAGQGKKTQYF | TGCAGTGCTGGACAGGGAAAAAAGACCCAGTACTTC
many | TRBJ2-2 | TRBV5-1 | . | CASSLQPQDGTGELFF | TGCGCCAGCAGCTTACAACCCCAAGACGGGACCGGGGAGCTGTTTTTT
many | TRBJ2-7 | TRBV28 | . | CATAARLSYEQYF | TGTGCCACTGCAGCCCGACTTTCCTACGAGCAGTACTTC
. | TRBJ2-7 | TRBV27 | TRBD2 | CASTHGAGGPYEQYF | TGTGCCAGCACCCACGGAGCGGGAGGGCCCTACGAGCAGTACTTC
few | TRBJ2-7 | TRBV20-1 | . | CSARARRHSYEQYF | TGCAGTGCTAGAGCCCGACGCCACTCCTACGAGCAGTACTTC
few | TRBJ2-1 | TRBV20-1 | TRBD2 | CSASSGRLNEQFF | TGCAGTGCTAGCAGCGGGAGGCTCAATGAGCAGTTCTTC
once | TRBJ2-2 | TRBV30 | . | CAWSALGRNTGELFF | TGTGCCTGGAGCGCACTAGGCCGGAACACCGGGGAGCTGTTTTTT
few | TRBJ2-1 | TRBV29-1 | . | CSVEKRELPYNEQFF | TGCAGCGTTGAAAAACGGGAGCTCCCCTACAATGAGCAGTTCTTC
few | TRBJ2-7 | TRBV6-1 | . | CASSTGHLWYEQYF | TGTGCCAGCAGTACCGGGCATCTCTGGTACGAGCAGTACTTC
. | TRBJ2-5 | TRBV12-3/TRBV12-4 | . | CAGSPRTRAGETQYF | TGTGCCGGCAGTCCGAGGACCCGTGCGGGAGAGACCCAGTACTTC
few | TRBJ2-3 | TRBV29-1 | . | CSVEEGGRVTDTQYF | TGCAGCGTCGAGGAGGGGGGGAGAGTTACAGATACGCAGTATTTT
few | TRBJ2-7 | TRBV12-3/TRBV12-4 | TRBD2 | CASSSLALSGSFYEQYF | TGTGCCAGCAGTTCCCTTGCCCTTAGCGGGAGCTTCTACGAGCAGTACTTC